This TCR beta chain was retrieved from a study of T cell responses to AZD1222 COVID-19 vaccine. Assay: immunoSEQ multiplex PCR; the TCRdb copy retains only in-frame clones and omits some. The table includes approximately 70,000 clones, 86% detected once. Per germline, CDR1 DFQATT and CDR2 SNEGSKA (reference sequence). This CDR3 has 10 amino acids. Trimming took 5 bases from V and 3 from J, leaving 5 bases between them. This clonotype originated in an adult in good health. The chain has TRBV20-1 and TRBJ2-7; D is unclear. Sequencing used peripheral blood, obtained on day 0 of AZD1222 vaccination. Written as DNA, the CDR3 is TGCAGTGCTTCCAACTACGAGCAGTACTTC. This gives the protein CSASNYEQYF.